Shown below are 11 T cell receptor beta chains from a single sample sequenced in a study of blood T cell repertoires in COVID-19. The method was immunoSEQ multiplex PCR; TCRdb's version includes in-frame clones alone and lacks a portion of them. The data contain more than 25,000 clones, 90% of them singletons. Specimen: peripheral blood. Receptors were obtained from a man in his 70s with active or convalescent COVID-19.

This chain connects TRBV18 to TRBJ1-5; 7 bases align to TRBD1. CDR1 KGHSH and CDR2 LQKENI come from the germline V gene. This CDR3 is 15 amino acids long. The junction had 2 bases not matched to a gene; V was cut back by 3 bases and J by 0 bases. Written as DNA, the CDR3 is TGTGCCAGCTCACCTACAGGGGATAGCAATCAGCCCCAGCATTTT. Residues: CASSPTGDSNQPQHF.

The V gene is TRBV9, the J gene TRBJ1-1; D may be TRBD1 (5 bases). In germline, CDR1 is SGDLS, CDR2 YYNGEE. V was cut by 6 bases and J by 1 base, with 13 bases left in between. The CDR3 consists of 14 residues. The CDR3 protein is CASTPTGGNTEAFF. DNA of the CDR3: TGTGCCAGCACCCCAACGGGGGGGAACACTGAAGCTTTCTTT. Full variable domain (missing parts from reference TRBV9 and TRBJ1-1): DSGVTQTPKHLITATGQRVTLRCSPRSGDLSVYWYQQSLDQGLQFLIQYYNGEERAKGNILERFSAQQFPDLHSELNLSSLELGDSALYFCASTPTGGNTEAFFGQGTRLTVV.

The rearrangement uses TRBV28 and TRBJ1-2; tentatively, D is TRBD1 (6 bases). The germline V and J ends were trimmed by 3 bases and 5 bases, with 10 bases remaining between them. Germline V CDR1 and CDR2: MDHEN, SYDVKM. The CDR3 runs to 13 residues. The CDR3 DNA follows: TGTGCCAGCAGTTTGACAGGAAGGTATGGCTACACCTTC. Residues: CASSLTGRYGYTF.

Only one count was recorded for this clone. This chain joins TRBV21-1 and TRBJ2-3; TRBD2 is taken as the D call from the table, unchecked against the DNA. TRBV21-1 is flagged as a pseudogene. CDR3 length: 13 amino acids. CDR3 sequence (DNA): TGTGCCAGCAGCCCGGACTACACAGATACGCAGTATTTT. Translating it yields CASSPDYTDTQYF.

This clone appeared a single time. CDR3: CASSVAGGGPDLPGFF. The CDR3 nucleotides read TGTGCCAGCAGCGTAGCGGGGGGAGGGCCGGACCTTCCTGGGTTCTTC. J is TRBJ2-1 and V is TRBV9; 7 bases map to TRBD2. Germline CDR1 and CDR2: SGDLS and YYNGEE. This CDR3 has 16 residues. V lost 0 bases, J lost 15 bases, and 18 bases stayed unmatched.

The chain combines TRBV12-3 or TRBV12-4 with TRBJ1-2; TRBD1 agrees at 8 bases. The CDR3 sequence is 13 residues long. The ends lost 5 bases at V and 7 bases at J; junction bases unmatched: 6. The CDR3 coding sequence is TGTGCCAGCAGTCCCGGGACAGGAACTGGCTACACCTTC. Translating it yields CASSPGTGTGYTF.

This clone has only one observation. The CDR3 loop reads CASSLNPSALLNSPLHF. The CDR3 DNA follows: TGTGCCAGCAGCTTAAACCCATCAGCGCTGCTTAATTCACCCCTCCACTTT. The rearrangement joins TRBV9 to TRBJ1-6; no firm D call. CDR3 length equals 17 residues. Trimming cost V 4 bases and J 6 bases, with 20 bases left between them. From germline, CDR1 is SGDLS and CDR2 YYNGEE.

The rearrangement joins TRBV29-1 to TRBJ2-1; unclear D gene. The V gene's germline CDR1 is SQVTM and CDR2 ANQGSEA. V was cut by 3 bases and J by 5 bases, with 11 bases left in between. The CDR3 contains 13 residues. CDR3 in DNA: TGCAGCGTTGATCTACTGGAGCACAATGAGCAGTTCTTC. This translates into CSVDLLEHNEQFF.

The rearrangement joins TRBV5-5 to TRBJ1-5; weak D call: TRBD1 (6 bases). Germline assignment: CDR1 SGHKS and CDR2 YYEKEE (reference sequence). The CDR3 has 16 amino acids. Trimming removed 4 bases at V and 1 base at J, with 15 bases between. This chain's CDR3 is CASSPGAGASNQPQHF. CDR3 in DNA: TGTGCCAGCAGCCCGGGGGCGGGGGCAAGCAATCAGCCCCAGCATTTT.

The CDR3: CASSSNEGVGYTF. CDR3 DNA sequence: TGCGCCAGCAGTAGTAATGAGGGGGTTGGCTACACCTTC. The chain couples TRBV5-1 to TRBJ1-2, with D possibly matching TRBD1 (6 bases). The CDR3 covers 13 residues. The V end was cut by 5 bases, the J end by 7 bases, with 15 bases between. Germline CDR1 reads SGHRS; CDR2 reads YFSETQ.

This clone was counted between two and nine times. The V and J genes are TRBV19 and TRBJ2-7; TRBD2 is a possible D gene (6 bases). The V gene lost 6 bases and the J gene lost 0 bases, with 15 bases spanning the gap. The length of the CDR3 is 15 residues. CDR1 LNHDA and CDR2 SQIVND come from the germline V gene (reference sequence). CDR3 nucleotides: TGTGCCAGTAGCCCGGGACTCATGAGCTCCTACGAGCAGTACTTC. Its protein is CASSPGLMSSYEQYF. The entire variable domain, with the rest obtained from reference TRBV19 and TRBJ2-7, is as follows: DGGITQSPKYLFRKEGQNVTLSCEQNLNHDAMYWYRQDPGQGLRLIYYSQIVNDFQKGDIAEGYSVSREKKESFPLTVTSAQKNPTAFYLCASSPGLMSSYEQYFGPGTRLTVT.